Below, 15 T cell receptor beta chains from the same sample are listed, as sequenced in a study of metastatic and nonmetastatic thyroid tumors. TCRdb ran MiXCR on the PCR reads. The sample holds about 13,000 clones; 20% to 25% are singletons and the top ten take just over 3.5%. No patient had received any treatment before thyroid surgery. Specimen: blood. The receptor set was obtained from a female donor with papillary thyroid cancer or a benign thyroid nodule (not recorded which). Some clones in this sample may be carry-over from other donors' samples.

By sample share, this clone is medium-sized. The chain links TRBV6-5 to TRBJ2-7; possible D gene TRBD1, 5 bases. V shed 2 bases and J shed 5 bases, with 7 bases lying between them. This CDR3 has 12 amino acids. The germline gives CDR1 MNHEY, CDR2 SVGAGI. The CDR3: CASSYGADEQYV. CDR3 DNA sequence: TGTGCCAGCAGTTACGGGGCGGACGAGCAGTACGTC.

About this clone: Given a much more abundant clone one base away, this may be a read error. The V gene is TRBV6-9, the J gene TRBJ2-1; 8 bases agree with TRBD2. The germline V gene encodes CDR1 MNHGY and CDR2 SVAAGI. The CDR3 runs 16 residues. The CDR3 bases are TGCGCCAGTAGCGGGGCTGAACTATCCCACTACAATGGGCAGTTCTTC. Protein: CASSGAELSHYNGQFF.

By sample fraction, this clone is medium-sized (0.01 to 0.1%). This sequence joins TRBV6-6 and TRBJ1-2; D not resolved. Trimming left V 1 base short and J 5 bases short, with 14 bases between. The CDR3 is made up of 15 amino acids. Germline CDR1 MNHNY, CDR2 SVGAGI (reference sequence). The chain's CDR3 is CASSYLGPHSYGYTF. In nucleotides, the CDR3 is TGTGCCAGCAGTTACTTGGGTCCCCATTCGTATGGCTACACCTTC.

The chain carries TRBV30 and TRBJ1-1; D remains unclear. This CDR3 contains 13 residues. The V gene's germline CDR1 is GTSNPN and CDR2 SVGIG (reference sequence). V shed 4 bases and J shed 1 base, with 10 bases lying between them. CDR3 in amino acids: CAWKRQRNTEAFF. The CDR3, as DNA: TGTGCCTGGAAGAGGCAGCGGAACACTGAAGCTTTCTTT. Together with reference TRBV30 and TRBJ1-1, the CDR3 gives the full variable domain: SQTIHQWPATLVQPVGSPLSLECTVEGTSNPNLYWYRQAAGRGLQLLFYSVGIGQISSEVPQNLSASRPQDRQFILSSKKLLLSDSGFYLCAWKRQRNTEAFFGQGTRLTVV.

The gene calls are TRBV11-3 and TRBJ2-1; 8 nucleotides agree with TRBD2. V lost 5 bases, J lost 7 bases, and 4 bases stayed unmatched. Germline CDR1 and CDR2: SGHNT and YENEEA. This CDR3 is built from 13 residues. DNA of the CDR3: TGTGCCAGCAGCCGGATAGCGGGAAATGAGCAGTTCTTC. It translates to CASSRIAGNEQFF.

This clone is classed as medium-sized. V is TRBV6-2 or TRBV6-3 and J is TRBJ2-5; D gene unclear. Trimming cost V 6 bases and J 5 bases, with 13 bases left between them. The CDR3 is 13 amino acids. CDR1 is MNHEY, CDR2 SVGEGT, per germline. CDR3 protein: CASSQRVPETQYF. CDR3 nucleotide sequence: TGTGCCAGCAGCCAAAGGGTCCCGGAGACCCAGTACTTC.

Sample share makes this clone medium-sized (0.01 to 0.1%). The gene calls are TRBV2 and TRBJ2-5; 9 bases are a match to TRBD1. With 3 bases clipped from V and 5 bases from J, the junction kept 7 bases outside the gene matches. Looked up from germline, CDR1 is SNHLY and CDR2 is FYNNEI. The CDR3 is 15 residues long. For the CDR3, the DNA is TGTGCCAGCAGTGACATTGGACAGGGGTACGAGACCCAGTACTTC. This gives the protein CASSDIGQGYETQYF.

This clone was seen many times. V gene TRBV12-3 or TRBV12-4 combines with J gene TRBJ2-2; D remains unclear. The CDR3 has 15 amino acids. Trimming took 7 bases from V and 1 from J, leaving 13 bases between them. CDR3 region: CASTTYGRNTGELFF. Written as DNA, the CDR3 is TGTGCCAGCACCACATATGGACGGAACACCGGGGAGCTGTTTTTT.

This clone came up many times. The gene calls are TRBV18 and TRBJ2-1; D gene ambiguous. There are 11 residues in the CDR3. CDR1 KGHSH and CDR2 LQKENI come from the germline V gene. Deletions cut 3 bases from V and 5 bases from J, with 2 bases between. The CDR3 DNA follows: TGTGCCAGCTCACCGGACAATGAGCAGTTCTTC. This codes for CASSPDNEQFF. Full variable domain (missing parts from reference TRBV18 and TRBJ2-1): NAGVMQNPRHLVRRRGQEARLRCSPMKGHSHVYWYRQLPEEGLKFMVYLQKENIIDESGMPKERFSAEFPKEGPSILRIQQVVRGDSAAYFCASSPDNEQFFGPGTRLTVL.

This clone has at least ten counts. The chain carries TRBV7-6 and TRBJ2-1; D uncertain. The germline CDR1 and CDR2 sequences are SGHVS and FNYEAQ. The CDR3 covers 12 residues. V shed 5 bases and J shed 9 bases, with 11 bases lying between them. In DNA, the CDR3 is TGTGCCAGCAGCCAGCCGACTTCTGAGCAGTTCTTC. It codes for CASSQPTSEQFF.

This clone was counted at least ten times. This chain joins TRBV6-2 or TRBV6-3 and TRBJ2-2; 12 bases are a match to TRBD1. The trim removed 7 bases at V and 5 bases at J, leaving 8 bases unmatched. The CDR3 has 16 amino acids. CDR1 and CDR2 (germline): MNHEY, SVGEGT. The CDR3 spells CASNLGTGGYTGELFF. The CDR3 DNA is TGTGCCAGCAACCTCGGGACAGGGGGCTATACCGGGGAGCTGTTTTTT.

The chain couples TRBV6-5 to TRBJ2-5; D is ambiguous. The CDR3 runs 12 residues. The V and J ends lost 6 bases and 5 bases respectively, with 10 bases between them. Germline V gene lookup returns CDR1 MNHEY and CDR2 SVGAGI. The CDR3 bases are TGTGCCAGCAGATTATATCCCGAGACCCAGTACTTC. Translation gives CASRLYPETQYF.

This clone was observed a handful of times. Relative to the germline gene, one junction end is altered; a read error may explain this. The chain links TRBV6-1 to TRBJ2-3; weak D call: TRBD2 (7 bases). Germline V gene lookup returns CDR1 MNHNS and CDR2 SASEGT. The CDR3 length is 13 residues. Here the CDR3 DNA reads TGTGCCAGCAGCACGGGGGGCGCAGATACGAAGTATTTT. It translates to CASSTGGADTKYF.

CDR3 bases: TGCAGTGCTGGACCAAAAGGGGGCAGGTTAGATACGCAGTATTTT. This encodes CSAGPKGGRLDTQYF. This chain connects TRBV20-1 to TRBJ2-3, with TRBD1 matching over 7 bases. CDR3 size: 15 residues. V was clipped by 5 bases and J by 5 bases; unmatched bases: 13. The germline V gene has CDR1 DFQATT and CDR2 SNEGSKA (reference sequence).

This clone is judged medium-sized. This CDR3 is CASTIRHNQPQHF. In DNA form, the CDR3 reads TGTGCCAGCACCATCAGGCACAATCAGCCCCAGCATTTT. This chain uses TRBV6-1 with TRBJ1-5; D unclear. The length of the CDR3 is 13 residues. Germline V gene data show CDR1 as MNHNS and CDR2 as SASEGT. The V and J ends lost 7 bases and 3 bases respectively, with 10 bases between them.